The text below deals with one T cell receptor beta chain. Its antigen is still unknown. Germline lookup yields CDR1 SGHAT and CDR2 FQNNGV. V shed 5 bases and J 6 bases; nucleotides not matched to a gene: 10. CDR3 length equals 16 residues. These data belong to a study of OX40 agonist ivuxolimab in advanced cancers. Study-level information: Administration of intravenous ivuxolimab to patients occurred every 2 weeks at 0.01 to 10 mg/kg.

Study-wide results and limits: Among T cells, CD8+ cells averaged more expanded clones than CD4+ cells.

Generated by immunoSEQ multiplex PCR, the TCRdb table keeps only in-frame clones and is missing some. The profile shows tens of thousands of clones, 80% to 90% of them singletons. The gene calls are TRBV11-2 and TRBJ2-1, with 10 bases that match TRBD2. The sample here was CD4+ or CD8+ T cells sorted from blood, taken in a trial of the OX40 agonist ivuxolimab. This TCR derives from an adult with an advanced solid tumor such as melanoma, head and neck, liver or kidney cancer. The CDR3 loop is CASSPLAGSRGNEQFF. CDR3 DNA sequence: TGTGCCAGCAGCCCACTAGCGGGGAGCAGGGGCAATGAGCAGTTCTTC.